The rows below give T cell receptor beta chains drawn from one sample of a study of cytomegalovirus exposure and HLA in healthy donors. Here immunoSEQ multiplex PCR was the method, and the copy in TCRdb shows in-frame clones only, minus some. The sample yields 160,000 or so clones, 88% seen once. Sample: PBMCs. The receptors shown here come from a man in his late teens or twenties in good health and CMV-seronegative. The CDR3 runs from the conserved cysteine through the conserved F or W. A D gene is named only where the DNA matches it firmly. Some rows mark clone size as missing; the rest say once, few, many or name a class of expanded clone.

cdr3_nt	cdr3_aa	v_call	j_call	clone_size	d_call
TGTGCCAGCAGCCCGAGCGGGAGTAAGTTCTACGAGCAGTACTTC	CASSPSGSKFYEQYF	TRBV5-4	TRBJ2-7	.	TRBD2
TGTGCCAGTAACGGCGGAGGGACAGGGCCGATTTGGGGCAATCAGCCCCAGCATTTT	CASNGGGTGPIWGNQPQHF	TRBV19	TRBJ1-5	.	TRBD1
TGTGCCAGCAGTGTTAGTAGCGGGGCAGATACGCAGTATTTT	CASSVSSGADTQYF	TRBV6-1	TRBJ2-3	.	TRBD2
TGTGCCAGCTCACCTCGGGAAGATACGCAGTATTTT	CASSPREDTQYF	TRBV18	TRBJ2-3	.	.
TGTGCCAGCAGCTTAACAGGGGAGATGAACACTGAAGCTTTCTTT	CASSLTGEMNTEAFF	TRBV11-2	TRBJ1-1	once	TRBD1
TGCAGCGTTGTAGGCCGGGGAAACAATGAGCAGTTCTTC	CSVVGRGNNEQFF	TRBV29-1	TRBJ2-1	.	.
TGTGCCAGCAGCTTTGGGGACGGAGGGTCCTACGAGCAGTACTTC	CASSFGDGGSYEQYF	TRBV7-6	TRBJ2-7	.	.
TGTGCCAGCAGCGCCGCTAGCGGGTTGATCAATGAGCAGTTCTTC	CASSAASGLINEQFF	TRBV9	TRBJ2-1	.	TRBD2
TGTGCCAGCAGTTCTAGGGGAGGGTATGGCTACACCTTC	CASSSRGGYGYTF	TRBV6-5	TRBJ1-2	many	.
TGTGCCAGCTCACCGGGACTAGCGGGAGTGAATTCAGATACGCAGTATTTT	CASSPGLAGVNSDTQYF	TRBV18	TRBJ2-3	.	TRBD2
TGTGCTAGTGGTTTGGGAGAGGTTGAGCAGTTCTTC	CASGLGEVEQFF	TRBV12-5	TRBJ2-1	.	.
TGTGCCTGGAGCACAGGAAGCTATGGCTACACCTTC	CAWSTGSYGYTF	TRBV30	TRBJ1-2	.	.
TGTGCCAGCTCCCCCCGGACAGGATCCGGCTACACCTTC	CASSPRTGSGYTF	TRBV6-6	TRBJ1-2	once	TRBD1
TGCGCCAGCAGCTTGCTGGAGGGGTTGGACACCGGGGAGCTGTTTTTT	CASSLLEGLDTGELFF	TRBV5-1	TRBJ2-2	.	.
TGTGCCAGCAGCCCGAACCAAGGGACAGGGCCGAACACCGGGGAGCTGTTTTTT	CASSPNQGTGPNTGELFF	TRBV14	TRBJ2-2	few	TRBD1
TGTGCCTGGAGTCCTCATTCAGGGCTGAATGAGCAGTTCTTC	CAWSPHSGLNEQFF	TRBV30	TRBJ2-1	.	.
TGCGCCAGCAGCTCAGTACCGGGACAGCGATTTATGAAGGAAAAACTGTTTTTT	CASSSVPGQRFMKEKLFF	TRBV5-1	TRBJ1-4	.	TRBD1
TGTGCCAGCAGCCCCAGGGCTCAGCCCCAGCATTTT	CASSPRAQPQHF	TRBV28	TRBJ1-5	.	.
TGTGCCAGCGGGTACAGGGGGCAAAACACTGAAGCTTTCTTT	CASGYRGQNTEAFF	TRBV7-9	TRBJ1-1	.	TRBD1
TGTGCCAGCATTCCTAGCGGGAGCGACACAGATACGCAGTATTTT	CASIPSGSDTDTQYF	TRBV2	TRBJ2-3	.	TRBD2
TGTGCCAGCAGTTCAGGTACATATAATTCACCCCTCCACTTT	CASSSGTYNSPLHF	TRBV28	TRBJ1-6	.	.
TGTGCCAGCAGCCAAGATAGCTCCGGGGCCCTGACTAGCGGGAGCAGGGAGACCCAGTACTTC	CASSQDSSGALTSGSRETQYF	TRBV4-2	TRBJ2-5	.	TRBD2
TGTGCCAGCTCAGTAACCGGGACAGAAGACACCGGGGAGCTGTTTTTT	CASSVTGTEDTGELFF	TRBV18	TRBJ2-2	.	TRBD1
TGTGCCAGCAGCGACGACGAGAGACTAGCTGCGACCCAGTACTTC	CASSDDERLAATQYF	TRBV2	TRBJ2-5	.	TRBD2
TGTGCCAGCATGGAGACCCCGGGAAGACCTATCTCACCCCTCCACTTT	CASMETPGRPISPLHF	TRBV28	TRBJ1-6	.	.
TGTGCCAGCAGCTCCTCGGTAGTTACAGGTGAAGGCTACACCTTC	CASSSSVVTGEGYTF	TRBV11-2	TRBJ1-2	.	.
TGTGCCTGGGGACTAGCGGGACAAGGGGCCTACAATGAGCAGTTCTTC	CAWGLAGQGAYNEQFF	TRBV5-6	TRBJ2-1	.	TRBD2
TGCGCCAGCAGCTACGGACAGGGTACCTATGGCTACACCTTC	CASSYGQGTYGYTF	TRBV5-1	TRBJ1-2	.	TRBD1
TGTGCCAGCAGAGAGGGATCGACTAATGAAAAACTGTTTTTT	CASREGSTNEKLFF	TRBV28	TRBJ1-4	.	.
TGTGCCAGCAGCTTAGTCAGGGTCCGGAACATTCAGTACTTC	CASSLVRVRNIQYF	TRBV7-9	TRBJ2-4	.	.
TGTGCCAGCAGGTCAGCAGGGGGGATCTATGGCTACACCTTC	CASRSAGGIYGYTF	TRBV28	TRBJ1-2	.	TRBD1
TGTGCCAGCAGCTTAGAAGTGGGACTCGGAATTCCAAGCTCCTACAATGAGCAGTTCTTC	CASSLEVGLGIPSSYNEQFF	TRBV11-2	TRBJ2-1	.	.
TGTGCCAGTAGTATATTAGCGAGTCGCTCCTACGAGCAGTACTTC	CASSILASRSYEQYF	TRBV19	TRBJ2-7	.	.
TGTGCCAGCAGCTTAGGCCGGGCTAACTATGGCTACACCTTC	CASSLGRANYGYTF	TRBV13	TRBJ1-2	.	.
TGTGCCAGCTCACCAATCCCCCAATTGAACACTGAAGCTTTCTTT	CASSPIPQLNTEAFF	TRBV18	TRBJ1-1	.	.
TGCGCCAGCAGCCTAACTAGCGCCTCAAGCTCCTACAATGAGCAGTTCTTC	CASSLTSASSSYNEQFF	TRBV5-1	TRBJ2-1	.	TRBD2
TGTGCCAGCAGTCCGACAGAGGCGTTCCGAGGAGAGCAGTTCTTC	CASSPTEAFRGEQFF	TRBV7-9	TRBJ2-1	.	.
TGTGCCAGCAGCCAAGGCAGCGGCTCTAGCACAGATACGCAGTATTTT	CASSQGSGSSTDTQYF	TRBV4-2	TRBJ2-3	once	.
TGTGCCAGTAGTCCTCCCGGGACACACTACGAGCAGTACTTC	CASSPPGTHYEQYF	TRBV19	TRBJ2-7	.	.
TGCGCCAGCAGTGAGTTGATACAAAGCACAGATACGCAGTATTTT	CASSELIQSTDTQYF	TRBV10-2	TRBJ2-3	.	.
TGCGCCAGCAGCGCAGGACAGGGGTTCTACACCTTC	CASSAGQGFYTF	TRBV5-1	TRBJ1-2	.	TRBD1
TGCGCCAGCAGCGGGCGGGGGGGCCCCCAAGAGACCCAGTACTTC	CASSGRGGPQETQYF	TRBV5-1	TRBJ2-5	.	TRBD2
TGTGCCAGCAGTCCGACAGGGAATGTCCACTACGAGCAGTACTTC	CASSPTGNVHYEQYF	TRBV27	TRBJ2-7	once	TRBD1
TGTGCCAGCAGCTCGTACCAGGGAGGCGAGCAGTACTTC	CASSSYQGGEQYF	TRBV7-9	TRBJ2-7	once	.
TGCACCAGCTGGGGACTAGCGGAATATGAGCAGTTCTTC	CTSWGLAEYEQFF	TRBV1	TRBJ2-1	once	.
TGTGCCTGGAGTGTAGGAGGGTCTGGAAACACCATATATTTT	CAWSVGGSGNTIYF	TRBV30	TRBJ1-3	.	.
TGTGCCAGCAGTTTTGGCATGAACACTGAAGCTTTCTTT	CASSFGMNTEAFF	TRBV27	TRBJ1-1	.	.
TGTGCCAGCAGGCCCGGGACAGAAAACACTGAAGCTTTCTTT	CASRPGTENTEAFF	TRBV28	TRBJ1-1	.	TRBD1